These 17 T cell receptor beta chains came from one sample sequenced in a study of shared clonotypes between healthy human individuals. Profiling relied on immunoSEQ multiplex PCR, and the TCRdb table lists in-frame clones only, not all of them. There are 2.5 million or so clones in the sample; around nine tenths occur only once, and roughly 0.13% lies in the top ten. The sample taken for sequencing was naive CD4+ T cells sorted from blood. The subset denotes: CD45RA+ positively selected. These receptor sequences come from a man in his late teens or twenties in good health.

This sequence joins TRBV7-9 and TRBJ1-1; D unresolved. Trimming stripped 1 base from V and 4 bases from J, with 13 bases between. CDR3 length: 15 amino acids. Germline V CDR1 and CDR2: SEHNR, FQNEAQ (reference sequence). CDR3 loop: CASSLGSVGTTEAFF. The CDR3 nucleotides are TGTGCCAGCAGCTTAGGTTCGGTAGGAACCACTGAAGCTTTCTTT.

This sequence joins TRBV30 and TRBJ1-2; 7 bases match TRBD1. The CDR3 spans 13 residues. The germline CDR1 and CDR2 sequences are GTSNPN and SVGIG (reference sequence). V shed 3 bases, J shed 4 bases, and the junction held 5 bases outside the gene matches. The CDR3 reads CAWSDDRAYGYTF. The CDR3 nucleotides are TGTGCCTGGAGCGACGACAGGGCCTATGGCTACACCTTC. Full variable domain (missing parts from reference TRBV30 and TRBJ1-2): SQTIHQWPATLVQPVGSPLSLECTVEGTSNPNLYWYRQAAGRGLQLLFYSVGIGQISSEVPQNLSASRPQDRQFILSSKKLLLSDSGFYLCAWSDDRAYGYTFGSGTRLTVV.

Only one count was recorded for this clone. The rearrangement joins TRBV5-6 to TRBJ1-1, with 11 bases aligning to TRBD1. The V and J ends lost 3 bases and 3 bases, in that order; junction bases with no gene match: 10. Germline CDR1 and CDR2: SGHDT and YYEEEE. The CDR3 has 17 residues. The CDR3 loop is CASSSRTGGILHTEAFF. Written as DNA, the CDR3 is TGTGCCAGCAGCTCGCGGACAGGGGGCATATTGCACACTGAAGCTTTCTTT.

The rearrangement joins TRBV28 to TRBJ1-1, with TRBD1 identical over 7 bases. The germline gives CDR1 MDHEN, CDR2 SYDVKM. V lost 6 bases to trimming and J lost 3 bases; unmatched junction nucleotides: 13. The CDR3 is made up of 16 amino acids. CDR3 loop: CASSTTTGVRDTEAFF. CDR3 coding DNA: TGTGCCAGCAGCACCACAACAGGGGTAAGGGACACTGAAGCTTTCTTT.

CDR3 DNA sequence: TGTGCCAGCAGTTCGCCCACCGGGACAGGGGCATCCGCGGATACGCAGTATTTT. This encodes CASSSPTGTGASADTQYF. The V and J genes are TRBV28 and TRBJ2-3; 10 bases map to TRBD1. The CDR3 runs 18 residues. Per germline, CDR1 MDHEN and CDR2 SYDVKM. The V and J ends lost 4 bases and 6 bases, in that order; junction bases with no gene match: 16.

This clone was counted a few times. This chain connects TRBV29-1 to TRBJ1-1; the D is unclear. The CDR3 has 14 amino acids. Germline CDR1 SQVTM, CDR2 ANQGSEA. The V and J ends lost 4 bases and 3 bases respectively, with 15 bases between them. CDR3 sequence reads: CSVGSHLGDTEAFF. The CDR3, as DNA: TGCAGCGTTGGCAGTCACCTTGGAGACACTGAAGCTTTCTTT.

J is TRBJ2-5 and V is TRBV2; D not certain. This CDR3 contains 14 residues. V lost 3 bases, J lost 4 bases, and 12 bases lay in between. The germline CDR1 and CDR2 sequences are SNHLY and FYNNEI. The CDR3 reads CASSDVGPRETQYF. The CDR3 DNA follows: TGTGCCAGCAGTGACGTCGGCCCCCGAGAGACCCAGTACTTC.

Details on this clone: The same CDR3 arises from other DNA sequences in this sample as well. The V and J genes are TRBV6-1 and TRBJ1-6; no clear D gene. Germline V gene lookup returns CDR1 MNHNS and CDR2 SASEGT. This CDR3 is 12 amino acids long. With 4 bases removed from V and 7 bases from J, the gap between germline ends came to 5 bases. The CDR3 is CASSVNNSPLHF. The CDR3 nucleotides read TGTGCCAGCAGTGTGAACAATTCACCCCTCCACTTT.

J is TRBJ1-4 and V is TRBV5-1, with 8 bases matching TRBD1. The junction had 5 bases not matched to a gene; V was cut back by 3 bases and J by 4 bases. Germline lookup yields CDR1 SGHRS and CDR2 YFSETQ. There are 15 residues in the CDR3. CDR3: CASSSDRARNEKLFF. For the CDR3, the DNA is TGCGCCAGCAGCTCGGACAGGGCCCGTAATGAAAAACTGTTTTTT.

This clone was detected a few times. The chain couples TRBV6-1 to TRBJ1-5, with D perhaps TRBD1 (6 bases). This CDR3 comprises 12 residues. Germline V gives CDR1 MNHNS, CDR2 SASEGT. The V and J ends lost 9 bases and 4 bases respectively, with 10 bases between them. The CDR3 nucleotides are TGTGCCAGTGCACAGGGAAATCAGCCCCAGCATTTT. Translation gives CASAQGNQPQHF.

In its sample, this clone was seen once. This sample includes further DNA sequences coding for the same CDR3. This rearrangement joins TRBV10-3 to TRBJ1-2; no definite D call. The CDR3 length is 12 residues. Trimming pared 3 bases from V and 0 bases from J, leaving 2 bases between. Germline-derived CDR1 and CDR2 are ENHRY and SYGVKD. DNA of the CDR3: TGTGCCATCAGTGAAACTAACTATGGCTACACCTTC. Translating gives CAISETNYGYTF.

The chain employs TRBV28 and TRBJ1-4; D remains ambiguous. CDR1 and CDR2 from the germline V gene are MDHEN and SYDVKM. Trimming took 6 bases from V and 8 from J, leaving 10 bases between them. This CDR3 spans 12 amino acids. The CDR3 DNA reads as TGTGCCAGCAGCTTAATCAAAGAAAAACTGTTTTTT. Its translation is CASSLIKEKLFF.

The rearrangement uses TRBV5-6 and TRBJ2-3, with D possibly being TRBD2 (6 bases). Germline V gives CDR1 SGHDT, CDR2 YYEEEE. The CDR3 runs 14 residues. V was cut by 3 bases and J by 2 bases, with 10 bases left in between. The DNA of the CDR3 is TGTGCCAGCAGCTCGGGACTTATCACAGATACGCAGTATTTT. Protein product: CASSSGLITDTQYF. The variable domain in full, completed from reference TRBV5-6 and TRBJ2-3, reads DAGVTQSPTHLIKTRGQQVTLRCSPKSGHDTVSWYQQALGQGPQFIFQYYEEEERQRGNFPDRFSGHQFPNYSSELNVNALLLGDSALYLCASSSGLITDTQYFGPGTRLTVL.

The chain has TRBV11-3 and TRBJ2-5; unclear D gene. CDR1 is SGHNT, CDR2 YENEEA, per germline. The CDR3 extends over 16 amino acids. V lost 2 bases, J lost 5 bases, and 18 bases lay in between. The CDR3 DNA sequence: TGTGCCAGCAGCTTAATAAACCCGGACCTTAGGGAGACCCAGTACTTC. It translates to CASSLINPDLRETQYF.

This chain joins TRBV6-1 and TRBJ1-5, with D uncertain. The V gene lost 0 bases and the J gene lost 7 bases, with 16 bases spanning the gap. The CDR3 consists of 16 residues. Per the germline V gene, CDR1 is MNHNS and CDR2 is SASEGT. This chain's CDR3 is CASSEAFRRSNQPQHF. The CDR3 DNA reads TGTGCCAGCAGTGAAGCGTTCAGGAGGTCAAACCAGCCCCAGCATTTT.

A single count supports this clone. Within the sample, other DNA sequences also encode this same CDR3. CDR3 coding DNA: TGTGCCAGCAGCGGTACAGGGGTCGAGCAGTACTTC. The encoded protein is CASSGTGVEQYF. The chain recombines TRBV7-2 with TRBJ2-7, with 7 positions matching TRBD1. The CDR3 has 12 residues. The germline V gene has CDR1 SGHTA and CDR2 FQGNSA. Trimming removed 5 bases from V and 6 bases from J; junction bases left unmatched: 4.

This clone was seen a few times. The same CDR3 arises from other DNA sequences in this sample as well. The rearrangement links TRBV6-6 to TRBJ1-2, with TRBD1 matching 8 bases. The V and J ends lost 8 bases and 8 bases, in that order; junction bases with no gene match: 7. CDR3 size: 12 residues. Germline V gene sequence: CDR1 MNHNY, CDR2 SVGAGI (reference sequence). The CDR3 here is CASQGAGSGYTF. CDR3 nucleotides: TGTGCCAGCCAGGGGGCAGGTTCGGGCTACACCTTC.